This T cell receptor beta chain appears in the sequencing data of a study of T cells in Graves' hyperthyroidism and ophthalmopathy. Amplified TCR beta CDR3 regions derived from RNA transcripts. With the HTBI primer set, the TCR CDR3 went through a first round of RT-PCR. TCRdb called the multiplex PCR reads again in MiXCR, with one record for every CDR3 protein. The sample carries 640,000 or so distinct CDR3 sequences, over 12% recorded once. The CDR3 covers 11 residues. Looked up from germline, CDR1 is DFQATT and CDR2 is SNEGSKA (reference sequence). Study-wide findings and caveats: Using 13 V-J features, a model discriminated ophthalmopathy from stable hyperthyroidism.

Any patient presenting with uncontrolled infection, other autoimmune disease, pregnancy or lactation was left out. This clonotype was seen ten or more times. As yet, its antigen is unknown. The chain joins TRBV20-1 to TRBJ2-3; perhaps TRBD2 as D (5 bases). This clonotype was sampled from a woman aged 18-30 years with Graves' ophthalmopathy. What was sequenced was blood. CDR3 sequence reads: CRTTRGDTQYF. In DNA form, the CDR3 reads TGCAGGACAACTAGAGGAGATACGCAGTATTTT.